One and the same sample provided the 21 T cell receptor beta chains below, sequenced in a study of shared clonotypes between healthy human individuals. Sequencing was performed with immunoSEQ multiplex PCR; in TCRdb, only in-frame clones are kept and a portion is missing. The data contain roughly 2.5 million clones, approximately 92% of them singletons. Sequencing used naive CD4+ T cells sorted from blood. Subset here: CD45RA+ positively selected. The receptor set was obtained from a man aged 18 to 29 in good health.

This clone is a singleton in its sample. The V and J genes are TRBV19 and TRBJ2-7, with TRBD1 matching 11 bases. Trimming took 4 bases from V and 6 from J; bases not matched to a gene: 8. The length of the CDR3 is 15 residues. Germline lookup yields CDR1 LNHDA and CDR2 SQIVND (reference sequence). CDR3 residues: CASSRADRGLGEQYF. The CDR3 DNA reads as TGTGCCAGTAGTAGGGCGGACAGGGGGCTTGGCGAGCAGTACTTC.

The chain combines TRBV28 with TRBJ2-3; D is perhaps TRBD1 (6 bases). V was shortened by 6 bases and J by 0 bases, with 13 bases between the two germline ends. Per the germline V gene, CDR1 is MDHEN and CDR2 is SYDVKM. The CDR3 runs to 15 residues. The CDR3 loop is CASRAQGASTDTQYF. CDR3 DNA sequence: TGTGCCAGCAGGGCACAGGGTGCTAGCACAGATACGCAGTATTTT.

CDR3 sequence reads: CASSSGQGLNEQYF. The CDR3, as DNA: TGTGCCAGCAGCTCGGGACAGGGACTCAACGAGCAGTACTTC. The chain combines TRBV7-2 with TRBJ2-7; 9 nucleotides line up with TRBD1. Losses at the gene ends were 4 bases for V and 5 bases for J; bases not matched to a gene: 6. In germline, CDR1 is SGHTA, CDR2 FQGNSA. The CDR3 has 14 residues. The full variable domain, in which reference TRBV7-2 and TRBJ2-7 provide the parts outside the CDR3, is GAGVSQSPSNKVTEKGKDVELRCDPISGHTALYWYRQSLGQGLEFLIYFQGNSAPDKSGLPSDRFSAERTGGSVSTLTIQRTQQEDSAVYLCASSSGQGLNEQYFGPGTRLTVT.

This chain links TRBV6-5 with TRBJ1-5; D unclear. The germline CDR1 and CDR2 sequences are MNHEY and SVGAGI. The V end lost 8 bases, the J end lost 0 bases, and 14 bases lay between the germline ends. The CDR3 runs 15 residues. CDR3 in DNA: TGTGCCAGCGGTGGGAGCGTATATAGCAATCAGCCCCAGCATTTT. It translates to CASGGSVYSNQPQHF.

The J gene is TRBJ1-2, the V gene TRBV28; D is unclear. Germline V gives CDR1 MDHEN, CDR2 SYDVKM. This CDR3 contains 12 residues. V lost 8 bases to trimming and J lost 0 bases, with 7 bases between them. The CDR3: CASHQTNYGYTF. The DNA for the CDR3 is TGTGCCAGCCACCAGACTAACTATGGCTACACCTTC.

The chain carries TRBV5-4 and TRBJ2-5; no clear D gene. Per the germline V gene, CDR1 is SGHNT and CDR2 is YYREEE (reference sequence). The CDR3 runs 15 residues. V dropped 0 bases and J dropped 5 bases, with 14 bases sitting between them. The CDR3: CASSLDSERRETQYF. The CDR3 DNA reads TGTGCCAGCAGCTTGGACTCCGAAAGGCGGGAGACCCAGTACTTC.

Comments on this clone: Other DNA sequences of this sample code for an identical CDR3. The chain carries TRBV11-2 and TRBJ2-6, with unresolved D. Germline-derived CDR1 and CDR2 are SGHAT and FQNNGV. The CDR3 runs to 14 residues. V lost 4 bases and J lost 1, with 5 bases in between. Here the CDR3 reads CASSSRSGANVLTF. The CDR3 DNA follows: TGTGCCAGCAGCTCCCGGTCTGGGGCCAACGTCCTGACTTTC.

CDR3 nucleotides: TGTGCCTGGACCGACGGCCCGACCGACACCGGGGAGCTGTTTTTT. This codes for CAWTDGPTDTGELFF. The chain has TRBV30 and TRBJ2-2; D unresolved. Trimming removed 4 bases from V and 3 bases from J, with 15 bases in between. Germline V gives CDR1 GTSNPN, CDR2 SVGIG (reference sequence). CDR3 length: 15 residues. Supplemented by reference TRBV30 and TRBJ2-2, the full variable domain reads SQTIHQWPATLVQPVGSPLSLECTVEGTSNPNLYWYRQAAGRGLQLLFYSVGIGQISSEVPQNLSASRPQDRQFILSSKKLLLSDSGFYLCAWTDGPTDTGELFFGEGSRLTVL.

V gene TRBV11-3 combines with J gene TRBJ2-7, with D possibly being TRBD1 or TRBD2 (5 bases each). Germline V gives CDR1 SGHNT, CDR2 YENEEA. The CDR3 runs to 15 residues. Deletions cut 3 bases from V and 3 bases from J, with 15 bases between. The CDR3 DNA reads TGTGCCAGCAGCTTCAACCGGGACGCGTACTACGAGCAGTACTTC. Protein sequence: CASSFNRDAYYEQYF.

J is TRBJ2-2 and V is TRBV7-2; D is possibly TRBD1 (5 bases). Looked up from germline, CDR1 is SGHTA and CDR2 is FQGNSA. V lost 3 bases and J 2 bases, leaving 16 bases between the germline ends. CDR3 length: 17 residues. CDR3 region: CASSFPLQGFNTGELFF. In nucleotides, the CDR3 is TGTGCCAGCAGCTTCCCTCTTCAGGGATTTAACACCGGGGAGCTGTTTTTT.

Note on this clone: At the DNA level, this CDR3 is encoded by other sequences in the same sample as well. The rearrangement joins TRBV7-2 to TRBJ1-5; 8 nucleotides match TRBD1. This CDR3 comprises 15 residues. CDR1 is SGHTA and CDR2 is FQGNSA in the germline V gene. V gave up 3 bases and J gave up 6 bases; unmatched junction bases: 7. The DNA for the CDR3 is TGTGCCAGCAGCTTTGGACAGGGTGGGGGTCAGCCCCAGCATTTT. Encoded protein: CASSFGQGGGQPQHF. Drawing the rest from reference TRBV7-2 and TRBJ1-5, the complete variable domain is GAGVSQSPSNKVTEKGKDVELRCDPISGHTALYWYRQSLGQGLEFLIYFQGNSAPDKSGLPSDRFSAERTGGSVSTLTIQRTQQEDSAVYLCASSFGQGGGQPQHFGDGTRLSIL.

V is TRBV4-3 and J is TRBJ1-1; no clear D gene. V was shortened by 3 bases and J by 2 bases, with 10 bases between the two germline ends. This CDR3 has 14 residues. The germline gives CDR1 LGHNA, CDR2 YSLEER. The CDR3 DNA reads as TGCGCCAGCAGCCAGCGGATGTCTAACACTGAAGCTTTCTTT. Its translation is CASSQRMSNTEAFF.

The V gene is TRBV30, the J gene TRBJ1-6; D not certain. The germline V gene encodes CDR1 GTSNPN and CDR2 SVGIG (reference sequence). The V and J ends lost 2 bases and 8 bases respectively, with 4 bases between them. This CDR3 comprises 11 residues. CDR3 nucleotide sequence: TGTGCCTGGAGTTCGGATTCACCCCTCCACTTT. This sequence encodes CAWSSDSPLHF.

Notes on this clone: Other DNA sequences in this sample translate to the same CDR3. V usage is TRBV18 and J usage is TRBJ1-5; maybe TRBD1 (5 bases). Trimming left V 3 bases short and J 5 bases short, with 8 bases between. The V gene's germline CDR1 is KGHSH and CDR2 LQKENI. The CDR3 is made up of 13 amino acids. The CDR3 reads CASSPLGDQPQHF. Written as DNA, the CDR3 is TGTGCCAGCTCACCCCTAGGGGATCAGCCCCAGCATTTT.

This sequence joins TRBV11-2 and TRBJ1-1; D may be TRBD1 (5 bases). V dropped 4 bases and J dropped 0 bases, with 15 bases sitting between them. The CDR3 spans 16 residues. Germline V lookup: CDR1 SGHAT, CDR2 FQNNGV. CDR3 DNA sequence: TGTGCCAGCAGCTCAACGTGGGGACGGTTGAACACTGAAGCTTTCTTT. Protein: CASSSTWGRLNTEAFF. The full variable domain, with the rest looked up from reference TRBV11-2 and TRBJ1-1, is EAGVAQSPRYKIIEKRQSVAFWCNPISGHATLYWYQQILGQGPKLLIQFQNNGVVDDSQLPKDRFSAERLKGVDSTLKIQPAKLEDSAVYLCASSSTWGRLNTEAFFGQGTRLTVV.

The table lists this clone with a few counts. The same CDR3 is also encoded by other DNA sequences in this sample. The V gene is TRBV6-6, the J gene TRBJ2-1; D remains unclear. V dropped 6 bases and J dropped 9 bases, with 9 bases sitting between them. The germline V gene encodes CDR1 MNHNY and CDR2 SVGAGI (reference sequence). The CDR3 is 11 amino acids. CDR3 in DNA: TGTGCCAGCAGCTCGACTGGTGAGCAGTTCTTC. Translation gives CASSSTGEQFF.

V usage is TRBV5-6 and J usage is TRBJ1-2; tentative D call: TRBD1 (6 bases). Deletions cut 2 bases from V and 4 bases from J, with 12 bases between. Germline V lookup: CDR1 SGHDT, CDR2 YYEEEE. This CDR3 is built from 14 residues. The CDR3 is CASSFIQGPYGYTF. The CDR3, as DNA: TGTGCCAGCAGCTTTATACAGGGCCCCTATGGCTACACCTTC.

This chain joins TRBV18 and TRBJ2-7; no reliable D call. CDR3 length equals 14 residues. Germline loops: CDR1 KGHSH, CDR2 LQKENI. Trimming took 2 bases from V and 5 from J, leaving 13 bases between them. CDR3 nucleotides: TGTGCCAGCTCACCAAGACCAGGTACTGACGAGCAGTACTTC. It codes for CASSPRPGTDEQYF.

The chain joins TRBV7-9 to TRBJ2-7; 8 bases line up with TRBD1. This CDR3 has 15 amino acids. Germline loops: CDR1 SEHNR, CDR2 FQNEAQ (reference sequence). The J segment lost 3 bases and the V segment lost 5 bases, leaving 9 bases of the junction unmatched. CDR3 loop: CASSHTGQGGYEQYF. CDR3 bases: TGTGCCAGCAGCCATACCGGACAGGGAGGCTACGAGCAGTACTTC.

The rearrangement links TRBV10-3 to TRBJ2-1; 9 positions agree with TRBD2. The CDR3 length is 15 residues. Germline V gene lookup returns CDR1 ENHRY and CDR2 SYGVKD. V trimming: 1 base; J trimming: 2 bases; junction bases outside the gene matches: 0. The CDR3 DNA reads as TGTGCCATCAGTGAGTTAGCGGGGGCCTACAATGAGCAGTTCTTC. The encoded protein is CAISELAGAYNEQFF.

This chain uses TRBV5-5 with TRBJ1-4; D might be TRBD1 (5 bases). Germline V gene data show CDR1 as SGHKS and CDR2 as YYEKEE (reference sequence). There are 14 residues in the CDR3. V lost 7 bases, J lost 4 bases, and 14 bases lay in between. DNA for the CDR3: TGTGCCAGCCGGAGGGGCGGAATTAATGAAAAACTGTTTTTT. Translated, it gives CASRRGGINEKLFF.